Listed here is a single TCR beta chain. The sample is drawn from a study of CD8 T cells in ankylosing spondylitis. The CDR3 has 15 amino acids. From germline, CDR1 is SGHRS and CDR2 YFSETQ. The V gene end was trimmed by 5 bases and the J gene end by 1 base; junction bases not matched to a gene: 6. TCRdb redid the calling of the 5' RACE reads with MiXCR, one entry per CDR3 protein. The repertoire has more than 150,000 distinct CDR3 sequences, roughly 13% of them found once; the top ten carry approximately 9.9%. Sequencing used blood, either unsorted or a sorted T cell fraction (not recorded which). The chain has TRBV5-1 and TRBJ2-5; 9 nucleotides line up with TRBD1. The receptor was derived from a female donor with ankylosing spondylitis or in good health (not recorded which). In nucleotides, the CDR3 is TGCGCCAGCAGGCCGACAGGGGGTCCCCAAGAGACCCAGTACTTC. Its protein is CASRPTGGPQETQYF.